The clone carrying this T cell receptor beta chain came up once. The antigen is undetermined. Naive CD8 cells, CD45RO-negative and positively selected for CCR7, excluded terminally differentiated effector memory CD45RA+ cells. This CDR3 has 15 amino acids. The germline gives CDR1 MNHNY, CDR2 SVGAGI (reference sequence). V lost 4 bases and J lost 0; bases outside the gene matches: 5. The sample belongs to a study of shared clonotypes between healthy human individuals. Study-wide points: Naive subsets typically showed greater estimated richness than memory subsets.

Each PCR replicate from the sorted subsets contained 200 to 250 ng DNA, which is about 31,000 T cell genomes. Method: immunoSEQ multiplex PCR; TCRdb's copy keeps in-frame clones and lacks some. The table has about 2.1 million clones, around 93% seen once. The receptor's source is a man aged 18 to 29 in good health. Some clones in this sample may be carry-over from other donors' samples. The chain uses TRBV6-6 and TRBJ2-7, with TRBD2 identical over 8 bases. Sequenced material: naive CD8+ T cells from PBMCs. This CDR3 reads CASSFSSGHSYEQYF. The CDR3 nucleotides are TGTGCCAGCAGTTTCTCTAGCGGGCACTCCTACGAGCAGTACTTC.